The 10 T cell receptor beta chains given below trace back to one sample, sequenced in a study of early stage breast cancer tumors. TCRdb keeps only in-frame clones here, not all; method: immunoSEQ multiplex PCR. Of approximately 9,500 clones in the sample, roughly 70% were seen once. The material sequenced was breast tumor tissue. These receptors originate from a person aged 45-60 years with breast cancer.

The CDR3 coding sequence is TGTGCCAGTAGTATCTCGGCAGGGTATAATTCACCCCTCCACTTT. This sequence encodes CASSISAGYNSPLHF. This chain uses TRBV19 with TRBJ1-6; possibly TRBD1 for D (5 bases). V was pared by 3 bases and J by 4 bases, with 10 bases between. CDR3 size: 15 residues. The V gene's germline CDR1 is LNHDA and CDR2 SQIVND (reference sequence).

V usage is TRBV5-6 and J usage is TRBJ2-1, with D perhaps given as TRBD1 or TRBD2 (5 bases each). The CDR3 length is 13 residues. The germline CDR1 and CDR2 sequences are SGHDT and YYEEEE. Trimming left V 7 bases short and J 6 bases short, with 14 bases between. The CDR3 DNA reads as TGTGCCAGCGGCAAGTGGGACGGCAATGAGCAGTTCTTC. It yields the protein CASGKWDGNEQFF.

This chain connects TRBV19 to TRBJ1-2; perhaps TRBD1 as D (5 bases). V lost 8 bases and J 4 bases, leaving 14 bases between the germline ends. CDR3 length equals 13 residues. Germline values: CDR1 LNHDA, CDR2 SQIVND (reference sequence). The CDR3 here is CASWGGQGYGYTF. CDR3 coding DNA: TGTGCCAGTTGGGGCGGCCAGGGCTATGGCTACACCTTC.

The chain employs TRBV27 and TRBJ1-1; D may be TRBD1 (6 bases). The CDR3 sequence is 17 residues long. Trimming shortened V by 6 bases and J by 4 bases, and 24 bases separated the two germline ends. The germline gives CDR1 MNHEY, CDR2 SMNVEV (reference sequence). CDR3 DNA sequence: TGTGCCAGCAGGTCTCATCAGGGGACTTCGATGGGCACTGAAGCTTTCTTT. Protein sequence: CASRSHQGTSMGTEAFF.

The V call is TRBV2, the J call TRBJ2-3, with D maybe TRBD1 (6 bases). Trimming pared 6 bases from V and 0 bases from J, leaving 16 bases between. Germline CDR1 is SNHLY and CDR2 is FYNNEI. This CDR3 contains 16 residues. In DNA, the CDR3 is TGTGCCAGCAGAATAGGGGGAGTCGAGAGCACAGATACGCAGTATTTT. Translating gives CASRIGGVESTDTQYF.

The rearrangement uses TRBV29-1 and TRBJ1-3; 7 positions agree with TRBD1. The CDR3 is 14 amino acids. CDR1 and CDR2 (germline): SQVTM, ANQGSEA. V was pared by 1 base and J by 4 bases, with 4 bases of the junction left unmatched. CDR3 residues: CSVEGQGVGNTIYF. The CDR3 region has the DNA TGCAGCGTTGAAGGACAGGGAGTCGGAAACACCATATATTTT.

The rearrangement joins TRBV28 to TRBJ1-2, with TRBD1 matching over 7 bases. V shed 5 bases, J shed 5 bases, and the junction held 8 bases outside the gene matches. The length of the CDR3 is 14 residues. Germline-derived CDR1 and CDR2 are MDHEN and SYDVKM. This CDR3 reads CASSLTGIEYGYTF. Here the CDR3 DNA reads TGTGCCAGCAGTCTGACAGGGATTGAGTATGGCTACACCTTC.

This clone was seen once. The chain is built from TRBV14 and TRBJ1-3; D remains ambiguous. The length of the CDR3 is 17 residues. Germline CDR1 and CDR2: SGHDN and FVKESK. Trimming took 5 bases from V and 0 from J, leaving 17 bases between them. The CDR3 loop reads CASSELLGPNSGNTIYF. As DNA, the CDR3 is TGTGCCAGCAGCGAACTACTTGGGCCCAACTCTGGAAACACCATATATTTT.

A remark on this clone: The same CDR3 can be traced to other DNA sequences in this sample. The chain uses TRBV9 and TRBJ2-2, with 7 bases aligning to TRBD1. Germline loops: CDR1 SGDLS, CDR2 YYNGEE. The CDR3 is made up of 16 amino acids. Trimming at V came to 1 base and at J to 1 base, leaving 4 bases not matched to a gene. CDR3 sequence: CASSVFDRVNTGELFF. The CDR3 DNA reads TGTGCCAGCAGCGTATTCGACAGGGTGAACACCGGGGAGCTGTTTTTT.

The V and J genes are TRBV7-9 and TRBJ1-3, with 8 bases matching TRBD1. This CDR3 region has 16 residues. The germline V gene has CDR1 SEHNR and CDR2 FQNEAQ (reference sequence). Germline trimming cut 2 bases from V and 7 bases from J; bases unmatched to any gene: 10. The CDR3 region has the DNA TGTGCCAGCAGCTTAATCGGACAGGGACAAGGGAACACCATATATTTT. Its translation: CASSLIGQGQGNTIYF.